This TCR beta chain was found in a study of T cell clonality in common variable immunodeficiency. CDR3 length: 13 residues. Germline V gives CDR1 LNHDA, CDR2 SQIVND (reference sequence). This clone came up a few times. The junction shows a germline mismatch at one end, possibly a read error. The read stops 3 residues short of the end of the CDR3; the missing end is completed from the germline J gene. Using immunoSEQ multiplex PCR, the repertoire was profiled, and TCRdb retains in-frame clones only, with some absent. The specimen has some 50,000 clones, none found just once. The material sequenced was peripheral blood mononuclear cells. The chain uses TRBV19 and TRBJ2-3, with D possibly matching TRBD1 (5 bases). The clonotype was recovered from a person aged 18 to 70 in good health. The chain's CDR3 is CASSYDSPETQYF. The part of the CDR3 DNA that was read is TGTGCCAGTAGTTACGACAGTCCAGAGACG. The full variable domain, in which reference TRBV19 and TRBJ2-3 provide the parts outside the CDR3, is DGGITQSPKYLFRKEGQNVTLSCEQNLNHDAMYWYRQDPGQGLRLIYYSQIVNDFQKGDIAEGYSVSREKKESFPLTVTSAQKNPTAFYLCASSYDSPETQYFGPGTRLTVL.